These 25 T cell receptor beta chains came from one sample sequenced in a study of OX40 agonist ivuxolimab in advanced cancers. The method was immunoSEQ multiplex PCR; TCRdb's version includes in-frame clones alone and lacks a portion of them. The sample yields about 110,000 clones, less than 95% seen once. The source material was CD4+ or CD8+ T cells sorted from blood, sampled in a trial of the OX40 agonist ivuxolimab. The receptors originated from an adult with an advanced solid tumor such as melanoma, head and neck, liver or kidney cancer.

This chain links TRBV7-2 with TRBJ2-1; 9 bases line up with TRBD1. Germline V lookup: CDR1 SGHTA, CDR2 FQGNSA. The CDR3 runs to 14 residues. With 8 bases clipped from V and 6 bases from J, the junction kept 8 bases outside the gene matches. CDR3 amino acids: CASSPGTGINEQFF. Here the CDR3 DNA reads TGTGCCAGCTCCCCCGGGACAGGGATCAATGAGCAGTTCTTC.

The CDR3 region is CASSLNARWAYEQYF. CDR3 in DNA: TGTGCCAGCAGCTTAAACGCTAGATGGGCCTACGAGCAGTACTTC. This chain links TRBV7-9 with TRBJ2-7; D ambiguous. V dropped 2 bases and J dropped 2 bases, with 13 bases sitting between them. This CDR3 region has 15 residues. Germline V lookup: CDR1 SEHNR, CDR2 FQNEAQ (reference sequence).

The chain has TRBV6-6 and TRBJ1-2, with D possibly matching TRBD1 (5 bases). Looked up from germline, CDR1 is MNHNY and CDR2 is SVGAGI (reference sequence). Trimming shortened V by 9 bases and J by 5 bases, and 16 bases separated the two germline ends. The CDR3 length is 13 residues. CDR3 bases: TGTGCCAGTTCGTCCCCGGGGCGGTATGGCTACACCTTC. As protein: CASSSPGRYGYTF.

The gene calls are TRBV7-9 and TRBJ2-5; tentative D call: TRBD2 (6 bases). The V and J ends lost 5 bases and 5 bases respectively, with 21 bases between them. The CDR3 totals 16 residues. Germline V CDR1 and CDR2: SEHNR, FQNEAQ (reference sequence). As DNA, the CDR3 is TGTGCCAGCAGCCCACATTTACGACTAGGTGACGAGACCCAGTACTTC. Its translation is CASSPHLRLGDETQYF.

The chain is built from TRBV10-3 and TRBJ1-5; possible D gene TRBD1, 5 bases. The CDR3 loop spans 15 amino acids. Deletions cut 0 bases from V and 9 bases from J, with 15 bases between. In germline, CDR1 is ENHRY, CDR2 SYGVKD. The CDR3 sequence is CAISESTPGLGPQHF. CDR3 DNA sequence: TGTGCCATCAGTGAGTCCACACCGGGGCTCGGGCCCCAGCATTTT.

The chain joins TRBV10-3 to TRBJ2-3; 16 bases fit TRBD2. V gave up 0 bases and J gave up 7 bases; unmatched junction bases: 10. Germline V gene data show CDR1 as ENHRY and CDR2 as SYGVKD. This CDR3 region has 19 residues. CDR3 nucleotide sequence: TGTGCCATCAGTGAGTCCCTCGGGACTAGCGGGGGGGCCGGGTATACGCAGTATTTT. Translating gives CAISESLGTSGGAGYTQYF.

The chain combines TRBV5-6 with TRBJ1-1; the match to TRBD1 covers 9 bases. Germline CDR1 is SGHDT and CDR2 is YYEEEE. This CDR3 region has 16 residues. The V and J ends lost 5 bases and 1 base, in that order; junction bases with no gene match: 9. The CDR3 DNA reads TGTGCCAGCAGGTCCGACAGGGGGTATCCGAACACTGAAGCTTTCTTT. Amino acids: CASRSDRGYPNTEAFF.

The genes are TRBV4-3 and TRBJ1-1, with TRBD1 identical over 8 bases. Germline assignment: CDR1 LGHNA and CDR2 YSLEER. This CDR3 is 15 amino acids long. Trimming removed 4 bases from V and 5 bases from J; junction bases left unmatched: 9. Here the CDR3 DNA reads TGCGCCAGCAGCCCAACCCAGGGGGCGAAGACTGAAGCTTTCTTT. It translates to CASSPTQGAKTEAFF.

This clone was seen just once. V and J are TRBV30 and TRBJ2-2, with 8 nucleotides matching TRBD2. V lost 2 bases, J lost 4 bases, and 3 bases stayed unmatched. Germline lookup yields CDR1 GTSNPN and CDR2 SVGIG (reference sequence). The CDR3 length is 14 residues. The CDR3 is CAWSSGGSTGELFF. In DNA form, the CDR3 reads TGTGCCTGGAGTTCGGGGGGGAGCACCGGGGAGCTGTTTTTT.

The chain joins TRBV5-1 to TRBJ2-6; D call uncertain. This CDR3 spans 15 amino acids. V gave up 9 bases and J gave up 0 bases, with 13 bases separating them. CDR1 SGHRS and CDR2 YFSETQ come from the germline V gene. Here the CDR3 reads CATSPPLSGANVLTF. CDR3 DNA: TGCGCCACCTCCCCCCCACTCTCTGGGGCCAACGTCCTGACTTTC. Together with reference TRBV5-1 and TRBJ2-6, the CDR3 gives the full variable domain: KAGVTQTPRYLIKTRGQQVTLSCSPISGHRSVSWYQQTPGQGLQFLFEYFSETQRNKGNFPGRFSGRQFSNSRSEMNVSTLELGDSALYLCATSPPLSGANVLTFGAGSRLTVL.

The chain links TRBV27 to TRBJ1-4, with a possible D match to TRBD1 (6 bases). Per the germline V gene, CDR1 is MNHEY and CDR2 is SMNVEV (reference sequence). The CDR3 is 15 residues long. The V gene lost 4 bases and the J gene lost 8 bases, with 17 bases spanning the gap. CDR3 in DNA: TGTGCCAGCAGTTCCCGGGGGGGGGCTGGGGAAAAACTGTTTTTT. Its protein product is CASSSRGGAGEKLFF.

J is TRBJ1-2 and V is TRBV14, with D perhaps TRBD1 (5 bases). V lost 6 bases, J lost 2 bases, and 7 bases lay in between. The CDR3 sequence is 12 residues long. From germline, CDR1 is SGHDN and CDR2 FVKESK. The CDR3 is CASSPGNYGYTF. CDR3 DNA sequence: TGTGCCAGCAGTCCAGGGAACTATGGCTACACCTTC.

This chain joins TRBV5-1 and TRBJ2-3; 10 bases fit TRBD1. The CDR3 is 15 amino acids. CDR1 is SGHRS and CDR2 is YFSETQ in the germline V gene. The J segment lost 5 bases and the V segment lost 4 bases, leaving 7 bases of the junction unmatched. The CDR3 DNA is TGCGCCAGCAGCCCGGGACAGGGGCTGGGAGATACGCAGTATTTT. Encoded protein: CASSPGQGLGDTQYF.

This chain uses TRBV6-7 with TRBJ2-6, with TRBD2 as a possible D gene (6 bases). TRBV6-7 is an ORF; its function is uncertain. V was trimmed by 2 bases and J by 4 bases, leaving 9 bases between them. The CDR3 is 15 amino acids. This CDR3 reads CASSYAGIGANVLTF. CDR3 coding DNA: TGTGCCAGCAGTTACGCGGGGATCGGGGCCAACGTCCTGACTTTC.

The chain employs TRBV28 and TRBJ2-7; D is undetermined. V dropped 6 bases and J dropped 7 bases, with 19 bases sitting between them. Germline V gene lookup returns CDR1 MDHEN and CDR2 SYDVKM. The CDR3 sequence is 14 residues long. The CDR3 loop is CASRVPPPAKEQYF. CDR3 sequence (DNA): TGTGCCAGCAGAGTTCCCCCTCCCGCAAAGGAGCAGTACTTC.

This chain connects TRBV5-5 to TRBJ2-3; 8 bases align to TRBD1. CDR3 size: 16 residues. The germline CDR1 and CDR2 sequences are SGHKS and YYEKEE (reference sequence). V gave up 0 bases and J gave up 3 bases; unmatched junction bases: 6. CDR3 nucleotides: TGTGCCAGCAGCTTGGAGACAGGGGTGCGAACAGATACGCAGTATTTT. This encodes CASSLETGVRTDTQYF.

The chain employs TRBV6-6 and TRBJ1-1, with TRBD1 as a possible D gene (5 bases). Looked up from germline, CDR1 is MNHNY and CDR2 is SVGAGI (reference sequence). The length of the CDR3 is 14 residues. Between the trimmed V and J ends, which lost 2 bases and 5 bases, there was a span of 12 bases. CDR3 bases: TGTGCCAGCAGTTACGGCCAGGGAAGTACTGAAGCTTTCTTT. This encodes CASSYGQGSTEAFF.

This chain connects TRBV7-9 to TRBJ2-1, with D perhaps matching TRBD1 or TRBD2 (5 bases each). The V end lost 4 bases, the J end lost 7 bases, and 17 bases lay between the germline ends. Germline assignment: CDR1 SEHNR and CDR2 FQNEAQ (reference sequence). The CDR3 runs 15 residues. The CDR3 loop reads CASSSGTHEGNEQFF. CDR3 DNA: TGTGCCAGCAGCTCCGGGACCCACGAGGGTAATGAGCAGTTCTTC.

This clone turned up a few times. The CDR3 nucleotides are TGTGCTAGTGGTCGGGCCCCGGGGACAGATACGCAGTATTTT. The encoded protein is CASGRAPGTDTQYF. The chain employs TRBV12-5 and TRBJ2-3, with D maybe TRBD2 (5 bases). Germline CDR1 is LGHNT and CDR2 is FRNRAP. The CDR3 sequence is 14 residues long. V was cut by 5 bases and J by 3 bases, with 12 bases left in between. Full variable domain (rest looked up from reference TRBV12-5 and TRBJ2-3): DARVTQTPRHKVTEMGQEVTMRCQPILGHNTVFWYRQTMMQGLELLAYFRNRAPLDDSGMPKDRFSAEMPDATLATLKIQPSEPRDSAVYFCASGRAPGTDTQYFGPGTRLTVL.

The chain recombines TRBV29-1 with TRBJ2-3; 10 positions match TRBD2. Trimming removed 8 bases from V and 12 bases from J; junction bases left unmatched: 8. Germline CDR1 is SQVTM and CDR2 is ANQGSEA. The length of the CDR3 is 11 residues. As DNA, the CDR3 is TGCAGCTTATTAGCGGGGGGTCGTCAGTATTTT. Translated: CSLLAGGRQYF.

J is TRBJ1-4 and V is TRBV27; D unclear. V was cut by 8 bases and J by 0 bases, with 13 bases left in between. The CDR3 has 15 amino acids. Per germline, CDR1 MNHEY and CDR2 SMNVEV (reference sequence). The CDR3 bases are TGTGCCAGCCGCCAGAAAGCCGCAACTAATGAAAAACTGTTTTTT. Protein sequence: CASRQKAATNEKLFF.

The chain recombines TRBV5-1 with TRBJ2-5; D is undetermined. The V gene lost 0 bases and the J gene lost 4 bases, with 16 bases spanning the gap. The germline V gene encodes CDR1 SGHRS and CDR2 YFSETQ. There are 16 residues in the CDR3. The CDR3 reads CASSLGYREGLETQYF. CDR3 bases: TGCGCCAGCAGCTTGGGATATAGGGAAGGTTTAGAGACCCAGTACTTC.

V gene TRBV10-3 combines with J gene TRBJ1-6; a possible D gene is TRBD1 (5 bases). This CDR3 region has 15 residues. CDR1 is ENHRY and CDR2 is SYGVKD in the germline V gene. V gave up 8 bases and J gave up 10 bases, with 21 bases separating them. CDR3 sequence reads: CAIRGQETNSSPLHF. The DNA of the CDR3 is TGTGCCATCCGCGGACAAGAAACCAATTCATCACCCCTCCACTTT.

This chain connects TRBV5-1 to TRBJ1-2, with unresolved D. Germline V gives CDR1 SGHRS, CDR2 YFSETQ. This CDR3 is built from 12 residues. The ends were cut back, 0 bases at V and 6 bases at J, with 6 bases in the middle. CDR3 in DNA: TGCGCCAGCAGCTTGGGGAGTGATGGCTACACCTTC. Its translation is CASSLGSDGYTF.

This rearrangement joins TRBV4-3 to TRBJ1-2; D call uncertain. This CDR3 is built from 15 residues. Deletions cut 0 bases from V and 3 bases from J, with 11 bases between. CDR1 LGHNA and CDR2 YSLEER come from the germline V gene. Written as DNA, the CDR3 is TGCGCCAGCAGCCAAGATTCCAGCAACTACTATGGCTACACCTTC. Translating it yields CASSQDSSNYYGYTF.